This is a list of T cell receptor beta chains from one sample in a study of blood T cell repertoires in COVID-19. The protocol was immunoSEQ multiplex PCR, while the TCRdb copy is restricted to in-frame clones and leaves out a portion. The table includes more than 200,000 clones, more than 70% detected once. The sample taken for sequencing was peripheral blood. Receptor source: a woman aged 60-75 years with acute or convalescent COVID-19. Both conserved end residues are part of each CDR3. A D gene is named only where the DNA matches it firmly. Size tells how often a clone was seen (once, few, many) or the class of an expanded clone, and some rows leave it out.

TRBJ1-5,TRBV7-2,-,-,TGTGCCAGCAGCTTAGAGGAAGGGGGAGTTCGCAATCAGCCCCAGCATTTT,CASSLEEGGVRNQPQHF
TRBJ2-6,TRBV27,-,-,TGTGCCAGCAGTTTATGGACACAGGGGACTCTCTCTGGGGCCAACGTCCTGACTTTC,CASSLWTQGTLSGANVLTF
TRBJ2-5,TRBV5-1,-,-,TGCGCCAGCAGCCAGACAGCGAAGGAAGAGACCCAGTACTTC,CASSQTAKEETQYF
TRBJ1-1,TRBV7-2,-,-,TGTGCCAGCAGCTTAAGGGAGGGCGTCACTGAAGCTTTCTTT,CASSLREGVTEAFF
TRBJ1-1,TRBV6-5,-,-,TGTGCCAGCAGACCTCCGGGGGGCACTGAAGCTTTCTTT,CASRPPGGTEAFF
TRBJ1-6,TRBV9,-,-,TGTGCCAGCAGCGTAGCCGGTCAGGGTGGGAAGACCCTCCACTTT,CASSVAGQGGKTLHF
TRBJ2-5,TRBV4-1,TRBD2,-,TGCGCCAGCAGCCAAGGTTTTGGTAGCGGGGGACCTCAAGAGACCCAGTACTTC,CASSQGFGSGGPQETQYF
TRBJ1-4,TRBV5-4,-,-,TGTGCCAGCAGCCGAAGGGGATCAGGGAATGAAAAACTGTTTTTT,CASSRRGSGNEKLFF
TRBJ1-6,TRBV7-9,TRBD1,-,TGTGCCAGCAGCGCACAGGGGGAAGGCTCACCCCTCCACTTT,CASSAQGEGSPLHF
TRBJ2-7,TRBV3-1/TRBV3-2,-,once,TGTGCCAGCAGCCAAGGGTCAGGGGTGGGCTCCTACGAGCAGTACTTC,CASSQGSGVGSYEQYF
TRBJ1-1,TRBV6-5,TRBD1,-,TGTGCCAGCAGGATCTGGACAGGGATGAACACTGAAGCTTTCTTT,CASRIWTGMNTEAFF
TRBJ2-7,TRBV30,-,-,TGTGCCTGGAGTGGGGCCGGCGAGCAGTACTTC,CAWSGAGEQYF
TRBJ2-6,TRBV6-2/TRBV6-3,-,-,TGTGCCAGCAGTTACTCCGTAACTCCTTCGGGGGCCAACGTCCTGACTTTC,CASSYSVTPSGANVLTF
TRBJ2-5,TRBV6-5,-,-,TGTGCCAGCAGTCGGGCAGGGGGGCTCCAGGAGACCCAGTACTTC,CASSRAGGLQETQYF
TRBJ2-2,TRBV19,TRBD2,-,TGTGCCACTAATAGGCGGGAGGGCCGTGTCGGGGAGCTGTTTTTT,CATNRREGRVGELFF
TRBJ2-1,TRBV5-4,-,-,TGTGCCAGCAGCTTCGACCCTAGCTCCTACAATGAGCAGTTCTTC,CASSFDPSSYNEQFF
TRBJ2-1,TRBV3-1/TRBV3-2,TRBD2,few,TGTGCCAGCAGGCAGCTAGCGGGGGGAACGAGATCCTACAATGAGCAGTTCTTC,CASRQLAGGTRSYNEQFF
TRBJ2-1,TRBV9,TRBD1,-,TGTGCCAGCAGCGCAACAAACAGGGGCGCCTACAATGAGCAGTTCTTC,CASSATNRGAYNEQFF
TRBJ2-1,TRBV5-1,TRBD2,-,TGCGCCAGCAGCTGGACTAGCGGGGGTACCTACAATGAGCAGTTCTTC,CASSWTSGGTYNEQFF
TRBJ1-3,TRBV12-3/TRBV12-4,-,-,TGTGCCAGCAGTACCCGAGATGGAAACACCATATATTTT,CASSTRDGNTIYF